Presented here are 30 T cell receptor beta chains from one specimen sequenced in a study of blood T cells in healthy people across ages. The authors ran a second PCR of about 6 to 11 cycles using a sample-barcoded 5' primer and a J-beta primer mix. TCRdb fed the 5' RACE reads into MiXCR, producing one record per CDR3 protein. The data hold 660,000 or so distinct CDR3 sequences, with 58% observed a single time. Sequencing used blood. Source of these receptors: a man aged 55 to 69 in good health.

The sample holds one count of this clonotype. This chain uses TRBV2 with TRBJ1-6; no clear D gene. The CDR3 sequence is 16 residues long. Germline CDR1 is SNHLY and CDR2 is FYNNEI. Trimming cost V 5 bases and J 0 bases, with 11 bases left between them. The CDR3 region is CASSMEQSSYNSPLHF. The CDR3 bases are TGTGCCAGCAGTATGGAGCAGAGCTCCTATAATTCACCCCTCCACTTT.

J is TRBJ2-3 and V is TRBV7-9; maybe TRBD2 (6 bases). The V end was cut by 5 bases, the J end by 5 bases, with 17 bases between. This CDR3 contains 15 residues. CDR1 SEHNR and CDR2 FQNEAQ come from the germline V gene (reference sequence). The CDR3 nucleotides are TGTGCCAGCAGCATCGGAGGGCGGGATGGAGATACGCAGTATTTT. Its protein is CASSIGGRDGDTQYF.

V gene TRBV20-1 combines with J gene TRBJ1-3; D is undetermined. The germline CDR1 and CDR2 sequences are DFQATT and SNEGSKA (reference sequence). The CDR3 is 16 residues long. V was shortened by 5 bases and J by 0 bases, with 17 bases between the two germline ends. Here the CDR3 reads CSAQIDGRISGNTIYF. CDR3 sequence (DNA): TGCAGTGCTCAAATCGACGGCCGAATCTCTGGAAACACCATATATTTT.

This chain connects TRBV4-1 to TRBJ2-3; TRBD2 aligns across 10 bases. V shed 1 base, J shed 0 bases, and the junction held 19 bases outside the gene matches. The CDR3 is made up of 22 amino acids. Germline assignment: CDR1 MGHRA and CDR2 YSYEKL. The CDR3 loop reads CASSQGRLNKILAGDSTDTQYF. The CDR3 DNA is TGCGCCAGCAGCCAAGGGCGATTAAACAAGATTCTAGCGGGAGATAGCACAGATACGCAGTATTTT.

The chain has TRBV27 and TRBJ1-6, with D possibly being TRBD1 (5 bases). Germline CDR1 reads MNHEY; CDR2 reads SMNVEV (reference sequence). The CDR3 contains 16 residues. V lost 7 bases and J 3 bases, leaving 16 bases between the germline ends. The DNA of the CDR3 is TGTGCCAGCAAATTCCAGGGCCCCGTCTATAATTCACCCCTCCACTTT. Encoded protein: CASKFQGPVYNSPLHF.

The chain has TRBV3-1 and TRBJ2-5; D is unresolved. Germline values: CDR1 LGHDT, CDR2 YNNKEL (reference sequence). Trimming pared 2 bases from V and 2 bases from J, leaving 12 bases between. This CDR3 is 15 amino acids long. CDR3 nucleotides: TGTGCCAGCAGCCAATGGGCCACTTTGCAAGAGACCCAGTACTTC. This encodes CASSQWATLQETQYF.

The J gene is TRBJ2-5, the V gene TRBV5-1; D is possibly TRBD2 (6 bases). The V gene lost 3 bases and the J gene lost 2 bases, with 11 bases spanning the gap. The CDR3 consists of 14 residues. Germline loops: CDR1 SGHRS, CDR2 YFSETQ. The CDR3 region is CASSYGTPQETQYF. Here the CDR3 DNA reads TGCGCCAGCAGCTACGGGACTCCGCAAGAGACCCAGTACTTC.

V usage is TRBV20-1 and J usage is TRBJ1-1; no firm D call. The CDR3 covers 13 residues. Trimming left V 0 bases short and J 5 bases short, with 10 bases between. Germline lookup yields CDR1 DFQATT and CDR2 SNEGSKA (reference sequence). This chain's CDR3 is CSARDKGRTEAFF. The CDR3 bases are TGCAGTGCTAGAGATAAGGGTAGGACTGAAGCTTTCTTT.

The genes are TRBV19 and TRBJ2-3; possible D gene TRBD2, 7 bases. The CDR3 spans 16 residues. The germline V gene encodes CDR1 LNHDA and CDR2 SQIVND (reference sequence). The V end lost 7 bases, the J end lost 3 bases, and 20 bases lay between the germline ends. The CDR3 DNA reads as TGTGCCAGTACCCGCGGCGGGGGCGTCATAACAGATACGCAGTATTTT. This gives the protein CASTRGGGVITDTQYF.

In this sample, this clonotype turned up many times. The rearrangement joins TRBV7-9 to TRBJ2-5; 11 bases match TRBD2. Trimming took 8 bases from V and 4 from J; bases not matched to a gene: 6. Germline values: CDR1 SEHNR, CDR2 FQNEAQ (reference sequence). The CDR3 totals 14 residues. CDR3: CASSPGTSGETQYF. For the CDR3, the DNA is TGTGCCAGCTCACCGGGGACTAGCGGAGAGACCCAGTACTTC.

V gene TRBV15 combines with J gene TRBJ2-1; 7 nucleotides agree with TRBD1. CDR3 size: 14 residues. The V gene's germline CDR1 is LNHNV and CDR2 YYDKDF (reference sequence). J gave up 0 bases and V 8 bases, and 4 bases lay outside the gene matches. The CDR3 sequence: CATGQVSSYNEQFF. CDR3 bases: TGTGCCACCGGACAGGTCAGCTCCTACAATGAGCAGTTCTTC.

The chain links TRBV20-1 to TRBJ2-3; D possibly corresponds to TRBD1 (6 bases). The CDR3 is 13 amino acids. Germline-derived CDR1 and CDR2 are DFQATT and SNEGSKA (reference sequence). Trimming stripped 2 bases from V and 6 bases from J, with 12 bases between. Here the CDR3 reads CSARPQGHDTQYF. The CDR3, as DNA: TGCAGTGCTAGACCTCAGGGGCATGATACGCAGTATTTT.

This rearrangement joins TRBV27 to TRBJ2-3; D uncertain. V shed 8 bases and J shed 1 base, with 10 bases lying between them. From germline, CDR1 is MNHEY and CDR2 SMNVEV (reference sequence). The CDR3 runs 13 residues. This chain's CDR3 is CASPSEGTDTQYF. The CDR3 nucleotides are TGTGCCAGCCCTTCTGAGGGCACAGATACGCAGTATTTT.

This clonotype was found a few times. The chain carries TRBV20-1 and TRBJ2-7, with 14 bases identical to TRBD2. This CDR3 has 15 residues. The germline V gene encodes CDR1 DFQATT and CDR2 SNEGSKA (reference sequence). Trimming removed 4 bases from V and 4 bases from J; junction bases left unmatched: 6. CDR3: CSAKTSGGVQYEQYF. The CDR3 bases are TGCAGTGCTAAGACTAGCGGGGGGGTTCAGTACGAGCAGTACTTC.

The chain links TRBV7-2 to TRBJ1-6; D gene unclear. Per germline, CDR1 SGHTA and CDR2 FQGNSA. The CDR3 covers 15 residues. V was shortened by 4 bases and J by 6 bases, with 13 bases between the two germline ends. For the CDR3, the DNA is TGTGCCAGCAGCTCCGAGGCAGGTGTTAATTCACCCCTCCACTTT. As protein: CASSSEAGVNSPLHF. Full variable domain (remainder filled in from reference TRBV7-2 and TRBJ1-6): GAGVSQSPSNKVTEKGKDVELRCDPISGHTALYWYRQSLGQGLEFLIYFQGNSAPDKSGLPSDRFSAERTGGSVSTLTIQRTQQEDSAVYLCASSSEAGVNSPLHFGNGTRLTVT.

This chain connects TRBV6-4 to TRBJ2-7; no reliable D call. Looked up from germline, CDR1 is MRHNA and CDR2 is SNTAGT. This CDR3 is built from 13 residues. Trimming shortened V by 7 bases and J by 7 bases, and 17 bases separated the two germline ends. In DNA, the CDR3 is TGTGCCAGCATGTCTAGGTCTCGTCGGGAGCAGTACTTC. Its translation is CASMSRSRREQYF.

The J gene is TRBJ1-5, the V gene TRBV20-1, with unresolved D. Germline V gene data show CDR1 as DFQATT and CDR2 as SNEGSKA (reference sequence). Between the trimmed V and J ends, which lost 0 bases and 4 bases, there was a span of 7 bases. This CDR3 has 13 residues. This CDR3 reads CSARDAGNQPQHF. As DNA, the CDR3 is TGCAGTGCTAGAGATGCGGGGAATCAGCCCCAGCATTTT.

The rearrangement uses TRBV12-3 or TRBV12-4 and TRBJ1-2; D is unclear. This CDR3 has 12 residues. V was trimmed by 2 bases and J by 8 bases, leaving 9 bases between them. This CDR3 reads CASSLSRNGYTF. DNA of the CDR3: TGTGCCAGCAGTTTATCCCGGAACGGCTACACCTTC.

This clonotype was seen a handful of times. CDR3 loop: CASSRGLAGGIDTQYF. Written as DNA, the CDR3 is TGTGCCAGCAGCCGCGGACTAGCGGGAGGTATAGATACGCAGTATTTT. V gene TRBV7-3 combines with J gene TRBJ2-3; TRBD2 agrees at 14 bases. Germline V gene data show CDR1 as SGHTA and CDR2 as FQGTGA. V was pared by 5 bases and J by 5 bases, with 6 bases of the junction left unmatched. There are 16 residues in the CDR3.

The chain has TRBV10-1 and TRBJ2-4, with TRBD2 identical over 7 bases. V dropped 1 base and J dropped 9; count of bases not matched to a gene: 3. CDR1 is WNHNN, CDR2 SYGVQD, per germline (reference sequence). The CDR3 is made up of 13 amino acids. The CDR3 DNA reads as TGCGCCAGCAGTGAGTTAGCGGGTACCATTCAGTACTTC. This gives the protein CASSELAGTIQYF.

The J gene is TRBJ2-3, the V gene TRBV4-1; TRBD1 or TRBD2 may be the D gene (5 bases each). The germline V gene has CDR1 MGHRA and CDR2 YSYEKL. This CDR3 is 17 amino acids long. The V and J ends lost 0 bases and 2 bases respectively, with 15 bases between them. The CDR3 is CASSQEGWGTLTDTQYF. The CDR3 DNA sequence: TGCGCCAGCAGCCAAGAAGGGTGGGGGACCCTCACAGATACGCAGTATTTT.

The rearrangement uses TRBV15 and TRBJ1-2; 11 positions match TRBD1. The length of the CDR3 is 15 residues. Per the germline V gene, CDR1 is LNHNV and CDR2 is YYDKDF (reference sequence). The V segment lost 1 base and the J segment 4 bases; nucleotides outside the gene matches: 2. Written as DNA, the CDR3 is TGTGCCACCAGCAGAGTAGGGACAGGGGGCTATGGCTACACCTTC. Encoded protein: CATSRVGTGGYGYTF.

This chain joins TRBV6-5 and TRBJ1-1; a possible D gene is TRBD1 (5 bases). V lost 3 bases to trimming and J lost 2 bases, with 10 bases between them. The CDR3 has 14 residues. Germline lookup yields CDR1 MNHEY and CDR2 SVGAGI. In DNA, the CDR3 is TGTGCCAGCAGTTATTCGGGGGTTAACACTGAAGCTTTCTTT. Translated, it gives CASSYSGVNTEAFF.

The chain joins TRBV5-4 to TRBJ2-4; D is undetermined. In germline, CDR1 is SGHNT, CDR2 YYREEE (reference sequence). Trimming stripped 2 bases from V and 0 bases from J, with 6 bases between. The CDR3 extends over 14 amino acids. CDR3 sequence reads: CASSFDLAKNIQYF. DNA for the CDR3: TGTGCCAGCAGCTTCGATCTAGCCAAAAACATTCAGTACTTC. Looking up the rest from reference TRBV5-4 and TRBJ2-4 gives the full variable domain: ETGVTQSPTHLIKTRGQQVTLRCSSQSGHNTVSWYQQALGQGPQFIFQYYREEENGRGNFPPRFSGLQFPNYSSELNVNALELDDSALYLCASSFDLAKNIQYFGAGTRLSVL.

CDR3 in DNA: TGCAGTGCTAGTAGCGCGGGGGGGAATCAAGAGACCCAGTACTTC. Translated: CSASSAGGNQETQYF. The gene calls are TRBV20-1 and TRBJ2-5; 9 bases are shared with TRBD2. V lost 3 bases, J lost 2 bases, and 7 bases stayed unmatched. Germline lookup yields CDR1 DFQATT and CDR2 SNEGSKA (reference sequence). This CDR3 has 15 amino acids.

The chain recombines TRBV7-2 with TRBJ1-6; D remains ambiguous. The V and J ends lost 0 bases and 8 bases respectively, with 8 bases between them. This CDR3 contains 14 residues. The V gene's germline CDR1 is SGHTA and CDR2 FQGNSA. The CDR3 DNA reads TGTGCCAGCAGCTTAGCAGGAAGGCATTCACCCCTCCACTTT. Its protein product is CASSLAGRHSPLHF.

V and J are TRBV7-2 and TRBJ1-2; D perhaps matches TRBD1 (5 bases). CDR1 is SGHTA and CDR2 is FQGNSA in the germline V gene. The CDR3 length is 13 residues. The ends were cut back, 3 bases at V and 4 bases at J, with 9 bases in the middle. CDR3 amino acids: CASSFGAVYGYTF. The CDR3 bases are TGTGCCAGCAGCTTCGGGGCCGTCTATGGCTACACCTTC.

This CDR3 is CASSTYTGLNGYTF. In nucleotides, the CDR3 is TGTGCCAGCAGTACTTATACAGGGTTGAACGGCTACACCTTC. J is TRBJ1-2 and V is TRBV25-1; the D gene is possibly TRBD1 (6 bases). V lost 5 bases, J lost 8 bases, and 18 bases lay in between. The CDR3 contains 14 residues. CDR1 is MGHDK and CDR2 is SYGVNS in the germline V gene.

The CDR3 DNA follows: TGCAGTGCTAGCCCCCCAGGAGGGTTCTCCTACAATGAGCAGTTCTTC. It specifies CSASPPGGFSYNEQFF. The chain combines TRBV20-1 with TRBJ2-1, with D maybe TRBD2 (6 bases). The CDR3 runs to 16 residues. Trimming cost V 3 bases and J 0 bases, with 15 bases left between them. Germline V gives CDR1 DFQATT, CDR2 SNEGSKA (reference sequence).

This clonotype was detected a few times. The chain joins TRBV9 to TRBJ1-6, with D possibly being TRBD1 (5 bases). Germline lookup yields CDR1 SGDLS and CDR2 YYNGEE. The CDR3 length is 14 residues. The ends were cut back, 0 bases at V and 10 bases at J, with 11 bases in the middle. CDR3 region: CASSVAGHESPLHF. The CDR3 coding sequence is TGTGCCAGCAGCGTAGCGGGGCACGAGTCACCCCTCCACTTT.